Listed here is a single T cell receptor (beta chain). This sample was included in a study of blood T cell repertoires in COVID-19. Study information: T cells, B-cell-depleted T cells, or PBMCs supplied cDNA or gDNA.

The repertoire was sequenced with immunoSEQ multiplex PCR; TCRdb's copy has only in-frame clones and lacks some. The table includes around 380,000 clones, about four fifths detected once. CDR1 LNHDA and CDR2 SQIVND come from the germline V gene (reference sequence). Trimming pared 3 bases from V and 3 bases from J, leaving 10 bases between. The CDR3 runs to 14 residues. The rearrangement links TRBV19 to TRBJ2-3; D not resolved. The TCR originated in a human donor with acute or convalescent COVID-19. The donor label of this sample is uncertain. The sample comprised peripheral blood. CDR3 sequence (DNA): TGTGCCAGTAGTATCCGGTCAGGTACAGATACGCAGTATTTT. Translating it yields CASSIRSGTDTQYF.